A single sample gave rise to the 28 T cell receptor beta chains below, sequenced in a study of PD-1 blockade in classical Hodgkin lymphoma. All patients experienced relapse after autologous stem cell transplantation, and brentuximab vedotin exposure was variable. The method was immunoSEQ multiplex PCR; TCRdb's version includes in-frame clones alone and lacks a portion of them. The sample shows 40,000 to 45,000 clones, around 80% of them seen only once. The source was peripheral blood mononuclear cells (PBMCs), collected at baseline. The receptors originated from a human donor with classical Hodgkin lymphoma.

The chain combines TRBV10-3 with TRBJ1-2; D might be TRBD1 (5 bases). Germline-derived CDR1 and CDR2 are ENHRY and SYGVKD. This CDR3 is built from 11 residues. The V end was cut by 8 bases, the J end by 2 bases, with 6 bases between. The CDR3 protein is CAIEGNYGYTF. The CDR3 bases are TGTGCCATCGAGGGGAACTATGGCTACACCTTC.

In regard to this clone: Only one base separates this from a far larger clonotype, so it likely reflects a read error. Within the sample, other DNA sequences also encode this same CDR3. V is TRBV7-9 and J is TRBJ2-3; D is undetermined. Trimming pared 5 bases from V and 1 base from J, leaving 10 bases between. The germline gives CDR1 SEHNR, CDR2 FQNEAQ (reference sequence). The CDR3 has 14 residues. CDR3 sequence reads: CASSQGPGTDTQYF. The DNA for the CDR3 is TGTGCCAGCAGCCAAGGACCAGGCACAGATACGCAGTATTTT.

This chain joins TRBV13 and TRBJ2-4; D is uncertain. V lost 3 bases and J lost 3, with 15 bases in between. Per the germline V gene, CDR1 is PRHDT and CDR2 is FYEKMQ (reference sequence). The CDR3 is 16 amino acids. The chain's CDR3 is CASSFEAGHGKNIQYF. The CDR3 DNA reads TGTGCCAGCAGCTTCGAAGCTGGCCATGGCAAAAACATTCAGTACTTC.

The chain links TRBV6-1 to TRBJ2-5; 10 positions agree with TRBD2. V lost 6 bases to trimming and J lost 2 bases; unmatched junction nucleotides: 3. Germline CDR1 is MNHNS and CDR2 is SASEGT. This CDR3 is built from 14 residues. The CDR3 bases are TGTGCCAGCAGAAAGCGGGGGGGACAAGAGACCCAGTACTTC. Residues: CASRKRGGQETQYF.

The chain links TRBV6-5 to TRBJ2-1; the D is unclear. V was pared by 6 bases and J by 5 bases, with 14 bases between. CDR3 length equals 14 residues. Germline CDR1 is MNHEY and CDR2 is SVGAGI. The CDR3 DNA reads TGTGCCAGCAGCGTAACCGGGCCTCACAATGAGCAGTTCTTC. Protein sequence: CASSVTGPHNEQFF.

The CDR3 spells CASSLAGALGLTEAFF. The CDR3 nucleotides are TGTGCCAGCAGCTTGGCGGGGGCGCTCGGGTTGACTGAAGCTTTCTTT. The chain carries TRBV11-2 and TRBJ1-1; possible D gene TRBD1, 6 bases. Germline V gene sequence: CDR1 SGHAT, CDR2 FQNNGV. With 3 bases removed from V and 5 bases from J, the gap between germline ends came to 19 bases. The length of the CDR3 is 16 residues.

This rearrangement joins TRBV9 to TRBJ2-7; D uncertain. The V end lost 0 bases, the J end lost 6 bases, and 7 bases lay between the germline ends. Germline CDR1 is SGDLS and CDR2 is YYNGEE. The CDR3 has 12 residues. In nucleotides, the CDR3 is TGTGCCAGCAGCGTAGAATGGGGCGAGCAGTACTTC. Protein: CASSVEWGEQYF.

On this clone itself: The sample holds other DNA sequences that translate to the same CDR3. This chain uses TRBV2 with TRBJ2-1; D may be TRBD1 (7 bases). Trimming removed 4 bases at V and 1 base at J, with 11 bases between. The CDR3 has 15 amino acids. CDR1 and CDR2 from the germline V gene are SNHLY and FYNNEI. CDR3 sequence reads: CASSGQGGSYNEQFF. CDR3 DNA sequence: TGTGCCAGCAGTGGACAGGGAGGATCCTACAATGAGCAGTTCTTC. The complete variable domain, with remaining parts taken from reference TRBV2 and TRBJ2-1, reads EPEVTQTPSHQVTQMGQEVILRCVPISNHLYFYWYRQILGQKVEFLVSFYNNEISEKSEIFDDQFSVERPDGSNFTLKIRSTKLEDSAMYFCASSGQGGSYNEQFFGPGTRLTVL.

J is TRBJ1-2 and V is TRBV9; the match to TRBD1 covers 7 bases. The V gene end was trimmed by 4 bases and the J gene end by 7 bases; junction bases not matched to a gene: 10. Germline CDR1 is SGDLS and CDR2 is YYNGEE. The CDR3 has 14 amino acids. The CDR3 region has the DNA TGTGCCAGCAGCCCGCAGCGACAGGGAAGTGGCTACACCTTC. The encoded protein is CASSPQRQGSGYTF.

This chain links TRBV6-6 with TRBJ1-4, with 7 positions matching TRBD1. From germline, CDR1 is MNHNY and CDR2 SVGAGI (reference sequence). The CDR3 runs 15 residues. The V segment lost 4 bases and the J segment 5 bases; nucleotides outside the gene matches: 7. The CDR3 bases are TGTGCCAGCAGTTCTCAGGGGGAAGTAAATGAAAAACTGTTTTTT. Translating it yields CASSSQGEVNEKLFF.

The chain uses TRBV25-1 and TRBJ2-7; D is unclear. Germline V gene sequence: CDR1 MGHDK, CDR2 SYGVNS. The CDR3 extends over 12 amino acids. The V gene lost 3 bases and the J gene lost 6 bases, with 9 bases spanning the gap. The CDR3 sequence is CASSDSWVEQYF. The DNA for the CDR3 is TGTGCCAGCAGTGACTCTTGGGTCGAGCAGTACTTC.

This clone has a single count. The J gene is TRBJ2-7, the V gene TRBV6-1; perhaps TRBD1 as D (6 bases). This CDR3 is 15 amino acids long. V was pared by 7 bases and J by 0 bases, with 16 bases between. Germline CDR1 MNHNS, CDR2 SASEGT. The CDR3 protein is CASTLQGFSSYEQYF. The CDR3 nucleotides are TGTGCCAGCACCCTACAGGGCTTTAGCTCCTACGAGCAGTACTTC.

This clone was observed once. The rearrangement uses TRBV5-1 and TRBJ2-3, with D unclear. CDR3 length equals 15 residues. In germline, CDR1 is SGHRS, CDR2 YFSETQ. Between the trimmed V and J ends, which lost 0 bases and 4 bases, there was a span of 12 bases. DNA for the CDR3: TGCGCCAGCAGCTTGGCCGGCATAGGCGCAGATACGCAGTATTTT. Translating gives CASSLAGIGADTQYF. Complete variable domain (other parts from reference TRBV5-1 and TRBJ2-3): KAGVTQTPRYLIKTRGQQVTLSCSPISGHRSVSWYQQTPGQGLQFLFEYFSETQRNKGNFPGRFSGRQFSNSRSEMNVSTLELGDSALYLCASSLAGIGADTQYFGPGTRLTVL.

CDR3: CASWGLRGAPYNEQFF. The DNA of the CDR3 is TGTGCCAGTTGGGGTCTGCGGGGGGCCCCCTACAATGAGCAGTTCTTC. The rearrangement joins TRBV6-4 to TRBJ2-1; 8 nucleotides line up with TRBD2. Germline V gives CDR1 MRHNA, CDR2 SNTAGT. The CDR3 totals 16 residues. J gave up 2 bases and V 9 bases, and 12 bases lay outside the gene matches.

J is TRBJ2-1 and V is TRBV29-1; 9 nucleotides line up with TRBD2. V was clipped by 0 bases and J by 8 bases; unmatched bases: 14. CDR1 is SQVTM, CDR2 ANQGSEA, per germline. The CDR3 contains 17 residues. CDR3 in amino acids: CSVEDKGLAGEVDEQFF. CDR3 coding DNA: TGCAGCGTTGAAGATAAAGGCTTAGCGGGGGAGGTAGATGAGCAGTTCTTC.

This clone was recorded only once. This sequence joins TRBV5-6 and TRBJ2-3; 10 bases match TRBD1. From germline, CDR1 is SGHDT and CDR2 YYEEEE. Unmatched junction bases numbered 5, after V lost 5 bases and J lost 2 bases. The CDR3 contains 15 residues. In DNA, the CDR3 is TGTGCCAGCAGTTCCGGGACAGGGGCCACAGATACGCAGTATTTT. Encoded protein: CASSSGTGATDTQYF.

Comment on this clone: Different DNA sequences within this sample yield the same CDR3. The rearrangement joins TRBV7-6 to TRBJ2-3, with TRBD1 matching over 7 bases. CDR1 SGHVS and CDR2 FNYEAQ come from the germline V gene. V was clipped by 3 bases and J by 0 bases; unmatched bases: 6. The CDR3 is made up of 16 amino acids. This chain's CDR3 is CASSLGRGQSTDTQYF. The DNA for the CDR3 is TGTGCCAGCAGCTTGGGACGGGGACAGAGCACAGATACGCAGTATTTT.

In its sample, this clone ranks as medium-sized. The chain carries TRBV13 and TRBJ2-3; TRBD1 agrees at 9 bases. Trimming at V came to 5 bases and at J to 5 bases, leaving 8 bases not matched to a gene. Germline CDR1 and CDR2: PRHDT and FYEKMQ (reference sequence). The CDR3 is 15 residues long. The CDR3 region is CASSLWTGAEDTQYF. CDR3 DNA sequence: TGTGCCAGCAGCCTCTGGACAGGGGCGGAAGATACGCAGTATTTT.

This CDR3 reads CASSMGLAGVTGELFF. In DNA, the CDR3 is TGTGCCAGTAGTATGGGGCTAGCGGGGGTCACCGGGGAGCTGTTTTTT. The V and J genes are TRBV19 and TRBJ2-2; TRBD2 aligns across 10 bases. Germline CDR1 is LNHDA and CDR2 is SQIVND (reference sequence). This CDR3 region has 16 residues. Germline trimming cut 3 bases from V and 4 bases from J; bases unmatched to any gene: 5.

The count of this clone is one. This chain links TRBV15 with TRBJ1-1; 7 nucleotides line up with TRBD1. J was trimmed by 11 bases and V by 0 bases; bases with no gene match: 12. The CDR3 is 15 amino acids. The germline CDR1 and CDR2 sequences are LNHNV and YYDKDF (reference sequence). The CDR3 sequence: CATSRDRLQGEVAFF. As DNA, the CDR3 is TGTGCCACCAGCAGAGATCGGCTGCAGGGGGAGGTTGCTTTCTTT. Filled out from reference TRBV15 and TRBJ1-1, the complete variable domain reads DAMVIQNPRYQVTQFGKPVTLSCSQTLNHNVMYWYQQKSSQAPKLLFHYYDKDFNNEADTPDNFQSRRPNTSFCFLDIRSPGLGDTAMYLCATSRDRLQGEVAFFGQGTRLTVV.

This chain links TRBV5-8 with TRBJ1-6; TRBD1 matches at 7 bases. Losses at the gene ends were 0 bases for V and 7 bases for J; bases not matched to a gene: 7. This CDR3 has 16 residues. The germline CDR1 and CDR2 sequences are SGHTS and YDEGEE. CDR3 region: CASSLVQGVVNSPLHF. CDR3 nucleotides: TGTGCCAGCAGCTTGGTCCAGGGGGTGGTGAATTCACCCCTCCACTTT. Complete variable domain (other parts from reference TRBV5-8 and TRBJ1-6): EAGVTQSPTHLIKTRGQQATLRCSPISGHTSVYWYQQALGLGLQFLLWYDEGEERNRGNFPPRFSGRQFPNYSSELNVNALELEDSALYLCASSLVQGVVNSPLHFGNGTRLTVT.

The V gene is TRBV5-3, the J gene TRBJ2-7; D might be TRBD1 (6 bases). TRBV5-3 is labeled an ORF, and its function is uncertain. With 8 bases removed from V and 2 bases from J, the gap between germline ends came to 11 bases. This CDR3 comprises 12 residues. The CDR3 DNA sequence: TGTGCCAGGCCGAGGACAGCCTACGAGCAGTACTTC. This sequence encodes CARPRTAYEQYF.

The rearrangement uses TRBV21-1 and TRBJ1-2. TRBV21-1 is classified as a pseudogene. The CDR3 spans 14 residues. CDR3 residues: CASSKEVGSYGYTF. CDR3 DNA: TGTGCCAGCAGCAAAGAGGTCGGGAGCTATGGCTACACCTTC.

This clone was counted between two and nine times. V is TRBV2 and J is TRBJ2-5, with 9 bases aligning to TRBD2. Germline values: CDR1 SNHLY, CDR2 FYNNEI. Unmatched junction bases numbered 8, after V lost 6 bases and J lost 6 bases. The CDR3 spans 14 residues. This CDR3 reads CASRATSGWQTQYF. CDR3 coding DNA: TGTGCCAGCAGAGCGACTAGCGGTTGGCAGACCCAGTACTTC.

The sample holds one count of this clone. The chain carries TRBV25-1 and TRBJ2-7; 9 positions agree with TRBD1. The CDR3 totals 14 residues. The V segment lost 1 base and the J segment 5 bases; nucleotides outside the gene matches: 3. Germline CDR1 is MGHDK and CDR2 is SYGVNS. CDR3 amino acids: CASSEWTGADEQYF. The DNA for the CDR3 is TGTGCCAGCAGTGAATGGACAGGGGCAGACGAGCAGTACTTC.

As DNA, the CDR3 is TGTGCCAGCAGCGCGCGAGGGAACAGGAACACTGAAGCTTTCTTT. It codes for CASSARGNRNTEAFF. The chain joins TRBV9 to TRBJ1-1; D not certain. This CDR3 has 15 amino acids. Per the germline V gene, CDR1 is SGDLS and CDR2 is YYNGEE. With 3 bases removed from V and 1 base from J, the gap between germline ends came to 13 bases.

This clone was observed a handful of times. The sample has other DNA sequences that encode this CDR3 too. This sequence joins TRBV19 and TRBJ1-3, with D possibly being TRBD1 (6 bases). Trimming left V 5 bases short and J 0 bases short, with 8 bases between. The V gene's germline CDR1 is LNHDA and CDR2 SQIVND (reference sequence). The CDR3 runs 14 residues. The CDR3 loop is CASSDRHSGNTIYF. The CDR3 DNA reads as TGTGCCAGTAGTGACAGGCACTCTGGAAACACCATATATTTT.

The CDR3 DNA reads as TGTGCCAGTAGCCTTATTAACTATGGCTACACCTTC. It codes for CASSLINYGYTF. This chain joins TRBV19 and TRBJ1-2, with D unclear. Per the germline V gene, CDR1 is LNHDA and CDR2 is SQIVND (reference sequence). The germline V and J ends were trimmed by 6 bases and 1 base, with 6 bases remaining between them. This CDR3 comprises 12 residues.